Each of the 16 T cell receptor beta chains below was sequenced from the same sample in a study of cytomegalovirus exposure and HLA in healthy donors. PCR amplification relied on 60 Vbeta primers (plus 13 Jbeta primers). Sequencing used immunoSEQ multiplex PCR; TCRdb keeps in-frame clones, though not all of them. This sample has roughly 100,000 clones; more than 70% occur once, and the top ten carry approximately 2.2%. Sequencing input: PBMCs. These receptors were obtained from a man in his thirties or forties in good health and CMV-seronegative.

The chain is built from TRBV5-4 and TRBJ2-7, with D possibly TRBD2 on 5 matching bases. With 4 bases removed from V and 5 bases from J, the gap between germline ends came to 13 bases. The CDR3 length is 13 residues. The V gene's germline CDR1 is SGHNT and CDR2 YYREEE (reference sequence). In DNA, the CDR3 is TGTGCCAGCAGCCACGACTATACCGACGAGCAGTACTTC. It yields the protein CASSHDYTDEQYF. Full variable domain (outside the CDR3, taken from reference TRBV5-4 and TRBJ2-7): ETGVTQSPTHLIKTRGQQVTLRCSSQSGHNTVSWYQQALGQGPQFIFQYYREEENGRGNFPPRFSGLQFPNYSSELNVNALELDDSALYLCASSHDYTDEQYFGPGTRLTVT.

This clone has just one count. The chain combines TRBV5-8 with TRBJ2-4, with TRBD2 as a possible D gene (5 bases). The germline CDR1 and CDR2 sequences are SGHTS and YDEGEE. The CDR3 has 14 amino acids. Trimming cost V 4 bases and J 0 bases, with 8 bases left between them. CDR3 coding DNA: TGTGCCAGCAGCCTACGGGGAGCCAAAAACATTCAGTACTTC. It is translated as CASSLRGAKNIQYF. Full variable domain (outside the CDR3, taken from reference TRBV5-8 and TRBJ2-4): EAGVTQSPTHLIKTRGQQATLRCSPISGHTSVYWYQQALGLGLQFLLWYDEGEERNRGNFPPRFSGRQFPNYSSELNVNALELEDSALYLCASSLRGAKNIQYFGAGTRLSVL.

This chain joins TRBV28 and TRBJ2-7; D is perhaps TRBD2 (5 bases). This CDR3 is built from 15 residues. Per germline, CDR1 MDHEN and CDR2 SYDVKM. V was clipped by 5 bases and J by 5 bases, with 19 bases between them. CDR3 residues: CASSAPGSGIHEQYF. CDR3 nucleotide sequence: TGTGCCAGCAGTGCCCCGGGATCCGGGATCCACGAGCAGTACTTC.

The rearrangement links TRBV30 to TRBJ1-4; D ambiguous. The CDR3 sequence is 14 residues long. Trimming took 4 bases from V and 8 from J, leaving 17 bases between them. Germline-derived CDR1 and CDR2 are GTSNPN and SVGIG (reference sequence). The CDR3 region has the DNA TGTGCCTGGAATAAGTCCGGAGGGCGCGAAAAACTGTTTTTT. This codes for CAWNKSGGREKLFF.

The V gene is TRBV4-1, the J gene TRBJ2-1, with unresolved D. Germline CDR1 and CDR2: MGHRA and YSYEKL. This CDR3 has 15 residues. Deletions cut 4 bases from V and 4 bases from J, with 14 bases between. The CDR3 protein is CASSRPLAEYNEQFF. The CDR3 DNA follows: TGCGCCAGCAGCCGGCCACTTGCGGAATACAATGAGCAGTTCTTC.

This clone was picked up a small number of times. The V call is TRBV5-6, the J call TRBJ2-7; 8 nucleotides agree with TRBD1. Germline V gives CDR1 SGHDT, CDR2 YYEEEE. CDR3 size: 14 residues. Trimming removed 0 bases from V and 6 bases from J; junction bases left unmatched: 5. CDR3: CASSLDRGVGEQYF. The CDR3 DNA reads TGTGCCAGCAGCTTGGACAGGGGGGTAGGCGAGCAGTACTTC.

The rearrangement links TRBV19 to TRBJ1-4; D ambiguous. The CDR3 is made up of 14 amino acids. Germline V gives CDR1 LNHDA, CDR2 SQIVND (reference sequence). Trimming took off 5 bases at V and 7 bases at J, with 14 bases between the two ends. Here the CDR3 DNA reads TGTGCCAGTAGTGTGCCACTTTTCCCTGAAAAACTGTTTTTT. Translation: CASSVPLFPEKLFF.

The gene calls are TRBV6-5 and TRBJ1-1, with D unresolved. The V end lost 6 bases, the J end lost 4 bases, and 18 bases lay between the germline ends. CDR3 length: 15 residues. Germline CDR1 MNHEY, CDR2 SVGAGI. CDR3 loop: CASSPRLTKVTEAFF. As DNA, the CDR3 is TGTGCCAGCAGCCCAAGACTCACCAAGGTCACTGAAGCTTTCTTT.

This chain uses TRBV27 with TRBJ1-2; 8 nucleotides line up with TRBD1. Trimming cost V 7 bases and J 5 bases; bases outside gene matches: 6. The CDR3 spans 13 residues. Germline CDR1 MNHEY, CDR2 SMNVEV (reference sequence). In nucleotides, the CDR3 is TGTGCCAGCATCCACAGGGGGAGGTATGGCTACACCTTC. Its protein product is CASIHRGRYGYTF.

The V call is TRBV19, the J call TRBJ1-5, with no clear D. The V end was cut by 6 bases, the J end by 2 bases, with 11 bases between. CDR1 is LNHDA, CDR2 SQIVND, per germline (reference sequence). This CDR3 is built from 14 residues. CDR3 coding DNA: TGTGCCAGTAGCACCGCGGGAGGCAATCAGCCCCAGCATTTT. As protein: CASSTAGGNQPQHF.

The gene calls are TRBV7-9 and TRBJ1-1; unclear D gene. The V end was cut by 5 bases, the J end by 2 bases, with 9 bases between. Germline assignment: CDR1 SEHNR and CDR2 FQNEAQ (reference sequence). The CDR3 has 13 residues. The CDR3 nucleotides read TGTGCCAGCAGCATGGAGGGAAACACTGAAGCTTTCTTT. This sequence encodes CASSMEGNTEAFF.

This clone was seen more than once but under ten times. The rearrangement links TRBV14 to TRBJ1-4; D is unresolved. The CDR3 runs 15 residues. V dropped 4 bases and J dropped 0 bases, with 9 bases sitting between them. Germline CDR1 and CDR2: SGHDN and FVKESK. CDR3 residues: CASSLTAATNEKLFF. Here the CDR3 DNA reads TGTGCCAGCAGCCTAACAGCCGCAACTAATGAAAAACTGTTTTTT.

A few counts support this clone. The chain couples TRBV6-1 to TRBJ1-1; TRBD1 matches at 8 bases. The germline CDR1 and CDR2 sequences are MNHNS and SASEGT. CDR3 length equals 15 residues. V dropped 6 bases and J dropped 1; count of bases not matched to a gene: 7. The CDR3 region has the DNA TGTGCCAGCAGCGCAGGGGGCCTACCGAACACTGAAGCTTTCTTT. It yields the protein CASSAGGLPNTEAFF.

This clone occurred once. The chain employs TRBV6-5 and TRBJ1-1, with TRBD1 matching over 7 bases. The V segment lost 6 bases and the J segment 6 bases; nucleotides outside the gene matches: 10. Germline loops: CDR1 MNHEY, CDR2 SVGAGI. This CDR3 region has 14 residues. CDR3 sequence reads: CASRDKDRPAEAFF. The DNA of the CDR3 is TGTGCCAGCAGAGACAAGGACAGGCCCGCTGAAGCTTTCTTT.

The CDR3 sequence is CASSQGWDRVSGQYF. In DNA form, the CDR3 reads TGTGCCAGCAGCCAAGGTTGGGACAGGGTCTCGGGGCAGTACTTC. The chain carries TRBV14 and TRBJ2-7; 9 nucleotides agree with TRBD1. The CDR3 extends over 15 amino acids. Trimming cost V 1 base and J 9 bases; bases outside gene matches: 10. CDR1 and CDR2 (germline): SGHDN, FVKESK.

The chain carries TRBV6-5 and TRBJ1-1; TRBD1 is a possible D gene (5 bases). Per the germline V gene, CDR1 is MNHEY and CDR2 is SVGAGI. Deletions cut 7 bases from V and 4 bases from J, with 16 bases between. This CDR3 is 14 amino acids long. In DNA form, the CDR3 reads TGTGCCAGCAATCCGGGGGGTTTGACCACTGAAGCTTTCTTT. Translating gives CASNPGGLTTEAFF.